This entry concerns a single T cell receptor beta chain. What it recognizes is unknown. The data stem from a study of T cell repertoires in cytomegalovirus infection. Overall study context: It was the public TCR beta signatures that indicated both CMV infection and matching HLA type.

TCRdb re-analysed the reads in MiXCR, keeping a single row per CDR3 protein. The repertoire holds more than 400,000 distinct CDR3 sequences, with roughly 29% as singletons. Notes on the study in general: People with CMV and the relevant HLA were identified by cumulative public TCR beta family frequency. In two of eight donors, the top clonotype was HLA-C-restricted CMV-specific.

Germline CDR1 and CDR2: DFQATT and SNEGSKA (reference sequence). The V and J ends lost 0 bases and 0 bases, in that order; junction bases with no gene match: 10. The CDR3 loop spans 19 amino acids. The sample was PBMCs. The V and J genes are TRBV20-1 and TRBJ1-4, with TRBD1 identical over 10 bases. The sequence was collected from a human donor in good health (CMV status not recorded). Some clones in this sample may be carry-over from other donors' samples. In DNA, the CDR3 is TGCAGTGCTAGAGATCCCGGGACAGGGGTAGCCACAACTAATGAAAAACTGTTTTTT. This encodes CSARDPGTGVATTNEKLFF.